This TCR beta chain was documented in a study of blood T cell repertoires in COVID-19. This CDR3 is 16 amino acids long. Trimming removed 0 bases from V and 6 bases from J; junction bases left unmatched: 10. Germline-derived CDR1 and CDR2 are LGHNA and YSLEER. Assay: immunoSEQ multiplex PCR; the TCRdb copy retains only in-frame clones and omits some. This sample has 65,000 or so clones, with 65% to 85% found just once. V usage is TRBV4-3 and J usage is TRBJ1-2, with 7 bases identical to TRBD1. The source is a woman aged 45-59 years with active or convalescent COVID-19. Sequenced sample: peripheral blood. Here the CDR3 DNA reads TGCGCCAGCAGCCAAGATCAGGGGCGACAGGGTCATGGCTACACCTTC. Amino acids: CASSQDQGRQGHGYTF.